These T cell receptor beta chains were read from a single sample in a study of cytomegalovirus exposure and HLA in healthy donors. Sequencing used immunoSEQ multiplex PCR; TCRdb keeps in-frame clones, though not all of them. The profile shows 95,000 to 150,000 clones, about 76% of them singletons. The sequenced material came from PBMCs. These receptors came from a man in his sixties in good health and CMV-seropositive. The conserved cysteine and the conserved F or W are not part of the CDR3 here. Each record gives: V gene, CDR3 length, J gene, CDR3 protein.

V: TRBV28
length: 12
J: TRBJ2-7
CDR3: ASTSPDRAYEQY

V: TRBV6-1
length: 12
J: TRBJ2-7
CDR3: ASIQGARSYEQY

V: TRBV11-2
length: 11
J: TRBJ2-2
CDR3: ASSLGGPGELF

V: TRBV5-1
length: 13
J: TRBJ2-7
CDR3: ASSLPTSGSHEQY

V: TRBV5-1
length: 12
J: TRBJ2-1
CDR3: ASRSGGPYNEQF

V: TRBV9
length: 14
J: TRBJ2-5
CDR3: ASSGPSGRFSEAQY

V: TRBV5-4
length: 12
J: TRBJ2-5
CDR3: ASSFYPGQETQY

V: TRBV11-2
length: 14
J: TRBJ2-7
CDR3: ASSGAVGTGAYEQY

V: TRBV19
length: 11
J: TRBJ1-1
CDR3: ASGAGMNTEAF

V: TRBV25-1
length: 13
J: TRBJ1-1
CDR3: ASSESLNSSPEAF

V: TRBV23-1
length: 14
J: TRBJ2-1
CDR3: ASSLGAGGPSNEQF

V: TRBV7-2
length: 12
J: TRBJ2-2
CDR3: ASSLGQFAGELF

V: TRBV19
length: 13
J: TRBJ2-2
CDR3: ASSLWTGDTGELF

V: TRBV5-1
length: 12
J: TRBJ1-1
CDR3: ASSLGGQDTEAF

V: TRBV5-5
length: 12
J: TRBJ1-2
CDR3: ASSSDRGLIGYT

V: TRBV5-1
length: 12
J: TRBJ1-1
CDR3: ASSLLSGGTEAF

V: TRBV19
length: 13
J: TRBJ2-7
CDR3: ASSTRTSELYEQY

V: TRBV25-1
length: 12
J: TRBJ1-4
CDR3: ASSEGGGGEKLF

V: TRBV28
length: 12
J: TRBJ2-7
CDR3: ASSLSSVSYEQY

V: TRBV7-3
length: 12
J: TRBJ1-1
CDR3: ASSLNRGVTEAF

V: TRBV7-9
length: 13
J: TRBJ1-1
CDR3: ASSSRQALNTEAF

V: TRBV5-4
length: 14
J: TRBJ1-1
CDR3: ASSLSKGAGGIEAF

V: TRBV29-1
length: 12
J: TRBJ1-1
CDR3: SVEVGGANTEAF

V: TRBV29-1
length: 14
J: TRBJ2-3
CDR3: SGGGAGQSSTDTQY

V: TRBV2
length: 16
J: TRBJ2-1
CDR3: ASRALLAGGLGKGEQF

V: TRBV7-9
length: 11
J: TRBJ2-7
CDR3: ASSLGQGVEQY

V: TRBV6-5
length: 10
J: TRBJ1-2
CDR3: ASSVRTGLYT

V: TRBV11-2
length: 13
J: TRBJ2-2
CDR3: ASSRTSGSGGELF

V: TRBV5-1
length: 13
J: TRBJ2-5
CDR3: ASSLSGGGRETQY

V: TRBV9
length: 15
J: TRBJ2-6
CDR3: ASSSDGLNSGANVLT

V: TRBV19
length: 13
J: TRBJ1-2
CDR3: ASTFLPQGAYGYT

V: TRBV19
length: 13
J: TRBJ2-1
CDR3: ASSVGPLEHNEQF

V: TRBV4-1
length: 14
J: TRBJ2-7
CDR3: ASSQDRGGRRYEQY

V: TRBV5-1
length: 9
J: TRBJ2-1
CDR3: ASSLINEQF

V: TRBV6-6
length: 12
J: TRBJ1-2
CDR3: ASSYYETGYGYT

V: TRBV7-2
length: 13
J: TRBJ2-7
CDR3: ASSLGRPTVYEQY

V: TRBV6-1
length: 13
J: TRBJ2-3
CDR3: ASSFDRVGTDTQY

V: TRBV15
length: 14
J: TRBJ2-7
CDR3: ATSRGYGTGGYEQY

V: TRBV5-4
length: 14
J: TRBJ2-7
CDR3: ASSLGDRGSSYEQY

V: TRBV10-3
length: 10
J: TRBJ2-2
CDR3: AISESRGELF

V: TRBV19
length: 13
J: TRBJ2-3
CDR3: ASSPRTGPLDTQY

V: TRBV7-3
length: 15
J: TRBJ2-2
CDR3: ASSTPGGRLNTGELF

V: TRBV4-2
length: 13
J: TRBJ1-2
CDR3: ASSQSTGNNYGYT

V: TRBV21-1
length: 16
J: TRBJ2-7
CDR3: ASSKRPRARQGRHEQY

V: TRBV5-6
length: 11
J: TRBJ2-7
CDR3: ASSLEVWAEQY

V: TRBV27
length: 15
J: TRBJ2-5
CDR3: ASSLIGGQPPVLTQY

V: TRBV10-3
length: 9
J: TRBJ1-1
CDR3: AILRGTEAF

V: TRBV5-6
length: 11
J: TRBJ2-2
CDR3: ASSSEAPGELF

V: TRBV6-6
length: 13
J: TRBJ2-1
CDR3: ASRRLAGETYEQF

V: TRBV28
length: 13
J: TRBJ2-7
CDR3: ASRPTGTYSYEQY

V: TRBV9
length: 12
J: TRBJ2-7
CDR3: ASSRTSEAYEQY

V: TRBV14
length: 12
J: TRBJ2-3
CDR3: ASSQDPGWDTQY

V: TRBV10-1
length: 14
J: TRBJ2-3
CDR3: ASSGLAGSGADTQY

V: TRBV9
length: 13
J: TRBJ1-2
CDR3: ASSPHGPSNYGYT